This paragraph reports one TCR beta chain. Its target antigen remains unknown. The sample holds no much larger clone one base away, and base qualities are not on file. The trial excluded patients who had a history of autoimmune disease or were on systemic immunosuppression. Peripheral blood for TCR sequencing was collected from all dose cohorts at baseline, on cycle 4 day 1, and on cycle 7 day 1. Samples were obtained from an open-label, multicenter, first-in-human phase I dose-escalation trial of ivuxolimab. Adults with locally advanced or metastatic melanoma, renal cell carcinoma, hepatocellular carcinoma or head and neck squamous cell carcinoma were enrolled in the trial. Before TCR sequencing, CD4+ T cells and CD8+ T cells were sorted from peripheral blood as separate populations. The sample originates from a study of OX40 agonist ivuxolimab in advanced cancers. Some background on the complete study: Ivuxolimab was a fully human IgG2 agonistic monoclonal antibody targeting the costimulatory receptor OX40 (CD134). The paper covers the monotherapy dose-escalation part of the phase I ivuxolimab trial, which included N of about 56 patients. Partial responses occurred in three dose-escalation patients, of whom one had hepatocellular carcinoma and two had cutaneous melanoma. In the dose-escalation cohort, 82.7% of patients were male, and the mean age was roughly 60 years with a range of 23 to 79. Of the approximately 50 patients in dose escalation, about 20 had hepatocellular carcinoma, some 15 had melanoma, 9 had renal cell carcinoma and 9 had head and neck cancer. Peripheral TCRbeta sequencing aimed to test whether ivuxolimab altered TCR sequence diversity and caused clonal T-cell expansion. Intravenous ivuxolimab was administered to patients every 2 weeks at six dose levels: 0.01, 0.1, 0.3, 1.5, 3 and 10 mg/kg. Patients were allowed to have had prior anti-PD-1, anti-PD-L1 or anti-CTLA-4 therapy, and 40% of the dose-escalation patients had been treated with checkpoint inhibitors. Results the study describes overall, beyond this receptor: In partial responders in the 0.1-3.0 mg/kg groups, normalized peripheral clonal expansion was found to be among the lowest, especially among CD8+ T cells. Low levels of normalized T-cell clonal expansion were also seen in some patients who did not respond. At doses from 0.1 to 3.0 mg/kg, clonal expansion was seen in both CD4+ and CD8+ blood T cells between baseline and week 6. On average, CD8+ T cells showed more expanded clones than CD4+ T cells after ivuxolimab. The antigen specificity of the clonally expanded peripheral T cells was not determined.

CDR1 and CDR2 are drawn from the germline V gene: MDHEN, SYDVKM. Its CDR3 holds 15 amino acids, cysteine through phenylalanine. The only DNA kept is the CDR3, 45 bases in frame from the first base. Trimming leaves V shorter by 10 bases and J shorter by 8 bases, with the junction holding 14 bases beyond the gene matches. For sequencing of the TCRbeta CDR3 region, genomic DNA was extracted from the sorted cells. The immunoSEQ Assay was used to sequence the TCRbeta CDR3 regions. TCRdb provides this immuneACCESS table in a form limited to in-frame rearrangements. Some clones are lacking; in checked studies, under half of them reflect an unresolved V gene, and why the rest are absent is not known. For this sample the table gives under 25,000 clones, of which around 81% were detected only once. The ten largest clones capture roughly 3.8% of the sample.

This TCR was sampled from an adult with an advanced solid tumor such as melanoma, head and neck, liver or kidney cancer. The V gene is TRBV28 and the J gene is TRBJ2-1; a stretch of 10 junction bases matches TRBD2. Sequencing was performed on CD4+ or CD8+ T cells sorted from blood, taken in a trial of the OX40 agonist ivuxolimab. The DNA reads TGTGCCACCAGATCCCCTAGCGGGGGAGGGGATGAGCAGTTCTTC. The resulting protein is CATRSPSGGGDEQFF.